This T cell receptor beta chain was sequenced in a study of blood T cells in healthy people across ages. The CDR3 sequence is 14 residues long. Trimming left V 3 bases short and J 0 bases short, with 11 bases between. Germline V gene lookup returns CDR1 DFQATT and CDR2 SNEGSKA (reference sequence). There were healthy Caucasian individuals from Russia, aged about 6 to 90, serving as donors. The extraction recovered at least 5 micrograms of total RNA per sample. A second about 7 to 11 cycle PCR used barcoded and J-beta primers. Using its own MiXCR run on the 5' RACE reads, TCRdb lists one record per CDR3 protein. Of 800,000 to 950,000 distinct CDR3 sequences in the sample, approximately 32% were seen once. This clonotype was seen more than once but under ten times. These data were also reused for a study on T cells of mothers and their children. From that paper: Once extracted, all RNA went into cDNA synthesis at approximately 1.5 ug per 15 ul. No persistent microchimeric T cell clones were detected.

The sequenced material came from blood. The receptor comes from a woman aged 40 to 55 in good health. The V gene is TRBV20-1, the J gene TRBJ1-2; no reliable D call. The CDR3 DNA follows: TGCAGTGCTAGTGGAGGGTTAGCTAACTATGGCTACACCTTC. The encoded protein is CSASGGLANYGYTF.